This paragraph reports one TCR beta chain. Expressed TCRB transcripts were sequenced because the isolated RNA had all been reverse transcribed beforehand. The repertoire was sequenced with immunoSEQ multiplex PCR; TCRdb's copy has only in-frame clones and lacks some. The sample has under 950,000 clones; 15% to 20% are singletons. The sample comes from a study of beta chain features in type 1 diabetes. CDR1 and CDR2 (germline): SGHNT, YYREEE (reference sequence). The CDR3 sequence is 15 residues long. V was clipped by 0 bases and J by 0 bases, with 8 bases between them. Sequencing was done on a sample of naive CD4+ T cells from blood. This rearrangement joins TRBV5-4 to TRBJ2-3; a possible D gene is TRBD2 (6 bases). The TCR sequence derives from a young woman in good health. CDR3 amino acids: CASSLGGGSTDTQYF. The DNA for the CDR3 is TGTGCCAGCAGCTTGGGTGGGGGGAGCACAGATACGCAGTATTTT.